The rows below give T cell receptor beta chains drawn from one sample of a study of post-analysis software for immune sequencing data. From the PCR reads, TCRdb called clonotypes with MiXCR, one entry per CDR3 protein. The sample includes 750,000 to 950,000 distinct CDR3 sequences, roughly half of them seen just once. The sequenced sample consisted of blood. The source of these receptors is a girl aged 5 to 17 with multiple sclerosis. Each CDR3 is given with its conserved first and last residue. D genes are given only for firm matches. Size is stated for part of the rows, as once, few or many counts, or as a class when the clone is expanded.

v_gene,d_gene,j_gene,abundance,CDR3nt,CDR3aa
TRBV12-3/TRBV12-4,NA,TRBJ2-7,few,TGTGCCAGCAGTTTAAGTAGGGTTTCGGTGCACTACGAGCAGTACTTC,CASSLSRVSVHYEQYF
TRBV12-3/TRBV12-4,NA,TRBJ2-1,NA,TGTGCCAGCAGCCGGCCGACAGGTCCCTCCGGGTACAATGAGCAGTTCTTC,CASSRPTGPSGYNEQFF
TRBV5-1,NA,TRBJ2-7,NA,TGCGCCAGCAGCTTGCATGGACAAAGATTGTACGAGCAGTACTTC,CASSLHGQRLYEQYF
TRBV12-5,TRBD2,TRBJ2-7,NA,TGTGCTAGTGACCGTGGTGGCGGGAGCTACGAGCAGTACTTC,CASDRGGGSYEQYF
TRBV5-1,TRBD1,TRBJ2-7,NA,TGCGCCAGCAGCTTGCCGGGACAGGGGGCCTACGAGCAGTACTTC,CASSLPGQGAYEQYF
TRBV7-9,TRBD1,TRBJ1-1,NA,TGTGCCAGCAGCCCACGGACAGGGGCGAATTTGAACACTGAAGCTTTCTTT,CASSPRTGANLNTEAFF
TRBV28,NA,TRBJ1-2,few,TGTGCCAGCAGTTTATCCATCGGAATTGGCTACACCTTC,CASSLSIGIGYTF
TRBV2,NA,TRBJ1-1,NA,TGTGCCAGCAGACAAAACAGAGAAGCTTTCTTT,CASRQNREAFF
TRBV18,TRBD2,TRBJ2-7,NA,TGTGCCAGCTCACCCCGCGGGGGGGCTCAGTACGGGCAGTACTTC,CASSPRGGAQYGQYF
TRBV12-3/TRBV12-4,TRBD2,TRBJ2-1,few,TGTGCCAGCATGAGGGTTGGGACTAGCGGGTACAATGAGCAGTTCTTC,CASMRVGTSGYNEQFF
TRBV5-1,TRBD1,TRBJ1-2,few,TGCGCCAGCAGCTCGGGACAGGGGTTCGATGGCTACACCTTC,CASSSGQGFDGYTF
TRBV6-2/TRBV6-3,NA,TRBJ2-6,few,TGTGCCAGCAGTTACTCGCCAGACTCTGGGGCCAACGTCCTGACTTTC,CASSYSPDSGANVLTF
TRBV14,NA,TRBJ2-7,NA,TGTGCCAGCAGCCAAGGGAGCTTTGGGCCCGCGAGTTTTGCCCGCTACGAGCAGTACTTC,CASSQGSFGPASFARYEQYF
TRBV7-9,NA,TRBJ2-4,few,TGTGCCAGCACCCAATCCGAGCTCGGGCTAGCCAAAAACATTCAGTACTTC,CASTQSELGLAKNIQYF
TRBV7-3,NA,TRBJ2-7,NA,TGTGCCAGCAGCTTAACGGAGGACTACGAGCAGTACTTC,CASSLTEDYEQYF
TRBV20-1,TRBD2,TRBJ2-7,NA,TGCAGTGCTAGGACACTAGCGGGAGGGCGGTACGAGCAGTACTTC,CSARTLAGGRYEQYF
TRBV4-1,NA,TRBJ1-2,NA,TGCGCCAGCAGCCAAGCTGGGTTCTATGGCTACACCTTC,CASSQAGFYGYTF
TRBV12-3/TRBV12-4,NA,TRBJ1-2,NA,TGTGCCAGCAGGGCCTCAAGTAACTATGGCTACACCTTC,CASRASSNYGYTF
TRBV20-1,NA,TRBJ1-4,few,TGCAGTGCTAGAGATCAAGGGACAACTAATGAAAAACTGTTTTTT,CSARDQGTTNEKLFF
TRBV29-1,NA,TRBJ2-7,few,TGCAGCGTTCTAACCCACGAGCAGTACTTC,CSVLTHEQYF
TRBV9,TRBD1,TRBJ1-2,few,TGTGCCAGCAGCGTGCTAGGGACAGGGTACTATGGCTACACCTTC,CASSVLGTGYYGYTF
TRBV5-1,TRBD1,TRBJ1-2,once,TGCGCCAGCAGCCCTCCGGGACAGCGACTATCCTATGGCTACACCTTC,CASSPPGQRLSYGYTF
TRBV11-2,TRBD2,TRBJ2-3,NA,TGTGCCAGCAGCTTTCGGACTAGCGGGAGGGCCGGAGATAGTACAGATACGCAGTATTTT,CASSFRTSGRAGDSTDTQYF
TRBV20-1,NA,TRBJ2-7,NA,TGCAGTGCTAGCAGAGCTCCCGATGGGTCCTACGAGCAGTACTTC,CSASRAPDGSYEQYF
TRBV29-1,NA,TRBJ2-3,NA,TGCAGCGTGCGCGGACAGCTCACAGATACGCAGTATTTT,CSVRGQLTDTQYF
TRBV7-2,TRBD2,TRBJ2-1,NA,TGTGCCAGCAGCCGGACCATCACTAGCGGGAGAAGTCAGTTCTTC,CASSRTITSGRSQFF
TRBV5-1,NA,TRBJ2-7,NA,TGCGCCAGCAGCTTGGATCCACTGGATTCCTACGAGCAGTACTTC,CASSLDPLDSYEQYF
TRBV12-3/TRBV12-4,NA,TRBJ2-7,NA,TGTGCCAGCAGTTTAATCTCCTACGAGCAGTACTTC,CASSLISYEQYF
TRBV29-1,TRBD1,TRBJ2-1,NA,TGCAGCGTTGAAACCGGACAGGGAAGCGGGCAGTTCTTC,CSVETGQGSGQFF
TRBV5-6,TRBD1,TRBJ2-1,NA,TGTGCCAGCAGCTACAGGGGGAGCTCCTACAATGAGCAGTTCTTC,CASSYRGSSYNEQFF
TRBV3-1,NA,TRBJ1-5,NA,TGTGCCAGCAGCCAATTACCCGGGCGAGGCAATCAGCCCCAGCATTTT,CASSQLPGRGNQPQHF
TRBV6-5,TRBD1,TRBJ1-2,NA,TGTGCCAGTACAGGGGGAATCGAGGATGTCTATGGCTACACCTTC,CASTGGIEDVYGYTF
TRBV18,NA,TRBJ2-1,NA,TGTGCCAGCCCACCGGGGATCCCCAGAGATGAGCAGTTCTTC,CASPPGIPRDEQFF
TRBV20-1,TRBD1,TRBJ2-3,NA,TGCAGTGCTAGAGTGGGACAGGGCGTAAGAGATACGCAGTATTTT,CSARVGQGVRDTQYF
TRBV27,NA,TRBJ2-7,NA,TGTGCCAGCAGGATCTCTAACGGGGGCGAGCAGTACTTC,CASRISNGGEQYF
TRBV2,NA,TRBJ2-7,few,TGTGCCAGCAGGGGGCGGGACAATTCCTACGAGCAGTACTTC,CASRGRDNSYEQYF
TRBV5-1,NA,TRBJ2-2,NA,TGCGCCAGCAGCTTCGGGACAACAAACACCGGGGAGCTGTTTTTT,CASSFGTTNTGELFF
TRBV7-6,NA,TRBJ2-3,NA,TGTGCCAGCAGCTTAGTCCCGTACACAGATACGCAGTATTTT,CASSLVPYTDTQYF
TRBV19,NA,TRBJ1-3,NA,TGTGCCAGTGGATCGGGAGGCTCTGGAAACACCATATATTTT,CASGSGGSGNTIYF
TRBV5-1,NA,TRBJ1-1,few,TGCGCCAGCAGCTTGATTTCGGTGAACACTGAAGCTTTCTTT,CASSLISVNTEAFF
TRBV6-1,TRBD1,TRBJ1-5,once,TGTGCCAGCAGTGGGACAGGGGACAATCAGCCCCAGCATTTT,CASSGTGDNQPQHF
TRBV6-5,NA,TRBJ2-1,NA,TGTGCCAGCACTGGGACCCCTTACAATGAGCAGTTCTTC,CASTGTPYNEQFF
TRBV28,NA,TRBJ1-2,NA,TGTGCCAGCAGTAGGATGCCGGGGGGCTACACCTTC,CASSRMPGGYTF
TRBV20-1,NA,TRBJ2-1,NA,TGCAGTGCTAGAGAGCTTAGCTCCTACAATGAGCAGTTCTTC,CSARELSSYNEQFF